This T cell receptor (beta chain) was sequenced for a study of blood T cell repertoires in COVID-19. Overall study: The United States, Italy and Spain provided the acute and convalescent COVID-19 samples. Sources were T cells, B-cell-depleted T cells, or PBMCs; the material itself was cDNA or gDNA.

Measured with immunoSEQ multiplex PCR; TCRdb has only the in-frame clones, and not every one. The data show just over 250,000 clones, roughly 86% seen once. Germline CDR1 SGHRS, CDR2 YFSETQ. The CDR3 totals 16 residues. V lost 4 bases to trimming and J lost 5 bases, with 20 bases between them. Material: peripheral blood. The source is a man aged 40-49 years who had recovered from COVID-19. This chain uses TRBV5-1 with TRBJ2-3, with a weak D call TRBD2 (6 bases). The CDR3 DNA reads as TGCGCCAGCAGCAAGGGGACTTTTCCAGGCCTAGATACGCAGTATTTT. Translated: CASSKGTFPGLDTQYF.